This T cell receptor (beta chain) was sequenced for a study of blood T cell repertoires in COVID-19. Study context: From T cells, B-cell-depleted T cells, or PBMCs came the material, which was cDNA or gDNA.

The participants were between roughly 18 and 89 years old and came from under 25 US areas. Clinical history as reported by participants underpinned cohort assignment. The germline V gene has CDR1 LNHNV and CDR2 YYDKDF (reference sequence). This CDR3 is 15 amino acids long. Trimming pared 2 bases from V and 7 bases from J, leaving 14 bases between. Using immunoSEQ multiplex PCR, the repertoire was profiled, and TCRdb retains in-frame clones only, with some absent. The sample lists about 270,000 clones; 75% to 95% were seen once. The J gene is TRBJ1-4, the V gene TRBV15, with D tentatively TRBD1 (6 bases). The origin of this receptor is a man aged 35 to 55 who had been exposed to COVID-19. Sequencing used PBMCs or T cells enriched from blood (not recorded which). CDR3 DNA sequence: TGTGCCACCAGCAGAATGCCGAAAGGGGGTGAAAAACTGTTTTTT. It translates to CATSRMPKGGEKLFF.